Below, 20 T cell receptor beta chains from the same sample are listed, as sequenced in a study of cytomegalovirus exposure and HLA in healthy donors. PCR amplification relied on 60 Vbeta primers (plus 13 Jbeta primers). Sequencing used immunoSEQ multiplex PCR; TCRdb keeps in-frame clones, though not all of them. Seen here are approximately 180,000 clones, about 79% observed once, and the top ten hold under 8%. Sequencing input: PBMCs. These TCRs come from a man aged 35 to 55 in good health and CMV-seropositive.

The chain carries TRBV11-2 and TRBJ2-1, with 8 bases fitting TRBD2. Trimming took 0 bases from V and 5 from J; bases not matched to a gene: 6. The CDR3 length is 16 residues. Germline V gene data show CDR1 as SGHAT and CDR2 as FQNNGV. The CDR3 here is CASSLDRLASNNEQFF. The DNA for the CDR3 is TGTGCCAGCAGCTTAGATCGACTAGCGTCTAACAATGAGCAGTTCTTC.

The chain couples TRBV7-9 to TRBJ1-2, with D possibly matching TRBD1 (5 bases). Looked up from germline, CDR1 is SEHNR and CDR2 is FQNEAQ (reference sequence). CDR3 size: 16 residues. Trimming took off 6 bases at V and 5 bases at J, with 22 bases between the two ends. The CDR3 DNA follows: TGTGCCAGCAGAACCCTAGGGGAGGAAAAACCATATGGCTACACCTTC. Its protein product is CASRTLGEEKPYGYTF.

The sample holds one count of this clone. J is TRBJ2-3 and V is TRBV7-6, with TRBD2 matching 13 bases. The germline CDR1 and CDR2 sequences are SGHVS and FNYEAQ. This CDR3 comprises 18 residues. The V and J ends lost 5 bases and 0 bases, in that order; junction bases with no gene match: 8. The CDR3 sequence is CASSLLAGGALSTDTQYF. CDR3 sequence (DNA): TGTGCCAGCAGCCTACTAGCGGGAGGGGCCCTGAGCACAGATACGCAGTATTTT.

The chain is built from TRBV4-2 and TRBJ2-5; 14 nucleotides align to TRBD2. Germline V gene sequence: CDR1 LGHNA, CDR2 YNFKEQ. CDR3 size: 15 residues. V dropped 4 bases and J dropped 4; count of bases not matched to a gene: 2. The CDR3 DNA sequence: TGTGCCAGCAGCCTTGGGACTAGCGGGAGAGAGACCCAGTACTTC. Residues: CASSLGTSGRETQYF.

The chain joins TRBV5-4 to TRBJ2-1, with 13 positions matching TRBD2. Germline CDR1 and CDR2: SGHNT and YYREEE (reference sequence). The J segment lost 1 base and the V segment lost 4 bases, leaving 8 bases of the junction unmatched. The CDR3 covers 18 residues. The CDR3 spells CASSPRTSGSGSYNEQFF. The CDR3 nucleotides read TGTGCCAGCAGCCCACGGACTAGCGGGAGCGGGTCCTACAATGAGCAGTTCTTC.

There are a few counts of this clone. This chain uses TRBV4-1 with TRBJ1-5; D unresolved. V lost 0 bases and J 2 bases, leaving 8 bases between the germline ends. Germline assignment: CDR1 MGHRA and CDR2 YSYEKL. There are 15 residues in the CDR3. Written as DNA, the CDR3 is TGCGCCAGCAGCCAAGATCCGGTGGGCAATCAGCCCCAGCATTTT. The encoded protein is CASSQDPVGNQPQHF.

The CDR3 nucleotides read TGTGCCAGCTCACTGGGACAGCCCATCTACGAGCAGTACTTC. It specifies CASSLGQPIYEQYF. This chain uses TRBV18 with TRBJ2-7; 7 bases fit TRBD1. CDR3 length: 14 amino acids. J gave up 3 bases and V 4 bases, and 6 bases lay outside the gene matches. The V gene's germline CDR1 is KGHSH and CDR2 LQKENI.

The genes are TRBV27 and TRBJ1-1, with a tentative D call TRBD1 (6 bases). The V and J ends lost 3 bases and 4 bases respectively, with 12 bases between them. Germline CDR1 reads MNHEY; CDR2 reads SMNVEV (reference sequence). This CDR3 is 14 amino acids long. CDR3: CASSLYRESTEAFF. The DNA of the CDR3 is TGTGCCAGCAGTTTGTACAGGGAGAGCACTGAAGCTTTCTTT.

This chain links TRBV14 with TRBJ1-1; D might be TRBD1 (6 bases). Germline V gene data show CDR1 as SGHDN and CDR2 as FVKESK. The germline V and J ends were trimmed by 3 bases and 2 bases, with 10 bases remaining between them. This CDR3 comprises 14 residues. The CDR3 spells CASSQQGINTEAFF. CDR3 nucleotides: TGTGCCAGCAGCCAGCAGGGGATTAACACTGAAGCTTTCTTT.

The chain recombines TRBV9 with TRBJ2-1; no clear D gene. The ends were cut back, 2 bases at V and 7 bases at J, with 10 bases in the middle. This CDR3 has 13 amino acids. Germline-derived CDR1 and CDR2 are SGDLS and YYNGEE. The CDR3 is CASSVAAMNEQFF. The CDR3 DNA follows: TGTGCCAGCAGCGTGGCGGCGATGAATGAGCAGTTCTTC.

The chain recombines TRBV6-6 with TRBJ1-1; D call uncertain. The CDR3 extends over 13 amino acids. Between the trimmed V and J ends, which lost 7 bases and 8 bases, there was a span of 17 bases. Germline V lookup: CDR1 MNHNY, CDR2 SVGAGI (reference sequence). Here the CDR3 reads CASIYTPDSEAFF. CDR3 coding DNA: TGTGCCAGCATCTACACCCCCGATAGCGAAGCTTTCTTT.

This clone was seen a single time. The V and J genes are TRBV5-1 and TRBJ2-5, with 9 bases matching TRBD1. The CDR3 runs 15 residues. Losses at the gene ends were 5 bases for V and 1 base for J; bases not matched to a gene: 6. Germline assignment: CDR1 SGHRS and CDR2 YFSETQ. The CDR3 here is CASRNGGQGQETQYF. The CDR3 DNA follows: TGCGCCAGCAGGAATGGGGGACAGGGCCAAGAGACCCAGTACTTC.

CDR3 amino acids: CASSRQGQAGETQYF. In nucleotides, the CDR3 is TGTGCCAGCAGTCGACAGGGTCAAGCTGGAGAGACCCAGTACTTC. This chain uses TRBV2 with TRBJ2-5, with 7 bases matching TRBD1. CDR1 SNHLY and CDR2 FYNNEI come from the germline V gene. Trimming cost V 5 bases and J 4 bases; bases outside gene matches: 10. The CDR3 spans 15 residues.

The rearrangement uses TRBV5-1 and TRBJ2-5; D is unclear. V was cut by 0 bases and J by 10 bases, with 16 bases left in between. This CDR3 has 14 amino acids. Germline lookup yields CDR1 SGHRS and CDR2 YFSETQ. The chain's CDR3 is CASSLGSPSGDQYF. The CDR3 DNA follows: TGCGCCAGCAGCTTGGGTTCCCCCTCCGGTGACCAGTACTTC.

The gene calls are TRBV2 and TRBJ2-7, with 11 nucleotides matching TRBD1. Trimming at V came to 6 bases and at J to 6 bases, leaving 7 bases not matched to a gene. This CDR3 is 14 amino acids long. The germline gives CDR1 SNHLY, CDR2 FYNNEI. The CDR3: CASSPQGTGGEQYF. Here the CDR3 DNA reads TGTGCCAGCAGCCCGCAGGGGACAGGGGGCGAGCAGTACTTC.

This clone was counted a single time. The chain is built from TRBV6-6 and TRBJ1-2; no firm D call. CDR1 is MNHNY, CDR2 SVGAGI, per germline (reference sequence). The CDR3 covers 11 residues. V lost 1 base, J lost 8 bases, and 5 bases lay in between. The CDR3 coding sequence is TGTGCCAGCAGTTACTATGAGGGCTACACCTTC. Its translation: CASSYYEGYTF.

The chain carries TRBV5-1 and TRBJ2-5, with 8 positions matching TRBD2. J was trimmed by 5 bases and V by 5 bases; bases with no gene match: 11. CDR1 and CDR2 (germline): SGHRS, YFSETQ. This CDR3 region has 15 residues. CDR3 loop: CASRSGSGGLETQYF. CDR3 in DNA: TGCGCCAGCAGATCCGGTTCGGGAGGGCTGGAGACCCAGTACTTC.

This clone was observed a few times. This chain connects TRBV4-1 to TRBJ2-3; the D gene is possibly TRBD1 (5 bases). There are 15 residues in the CDR3. Between the trimmed V and J ends, which lost 0 bases and 0 bases, there was a span of 7 bases. Germline CDR1 reads MGHRA; CDR2 reads YSYEKL. The CDR3 DNA reads TGCGCCAGCAGCCAAGATCGACAGAGCACAGATACGCAGTATTTT. Its translation: CASSQDRQSTDTQYF.

The gene calls are TRBV28 and TRBJ2-7; TRBD2 might be the D (5 bases). Per germline, CDR1 MDHEN and CDR2 SYDVKM. Trimming shortened V by 6 bases and J by 0 bases, and 18 bases separated the two germline ends. This CDR3 spans 16 amino acids. The CDR3 coding sequence is TGTGCCAGCAGGGGCGGGCTAGCCAGCGGCTCCTACGAGCAGTACTTC. Its protein is CASRGGLASGSYEQYF.

Only a few counts were recorded for this clone. This chain joins TRBV7-9 and TRBJ2-5; tentatively, D is TRBD2 (6 bases). CDR3 length equals 15 residues. Trimming removed 5 bases from V and 1 base from J, with 14 bases in between. Germline CDR1 SEHNR, CDR2 FQNEAQ (reference sequence). CDR3 nucleotides: TGTGCCAGCAGCCCGTTTAGCGGTATCCAAGAGACCCAGTACTTC. Protein: CASSPFSGIQETQYF.